Listed below are T cell receptor beta chains from one sample, sequenced in a study of blood T cell repertoires in COVID-19. TCRdb's table, derived via immunoSEQ multiplex PCR, lists solely in-frame clones and lacks some. The table has 30,000 to 40,000 clones, approximately 89% seen once. Input material: peripheral blood. The source is a human donor in a cohort sampled during active COVID-19. Both conserved end residues are part of each CDR3. D genes are given only for firm matches. Some rows have no size entry. The others give once, few or many, or a class for an expanded clone.

abundance	v_gene	d_gene	j_gene	CDR3aa	CDR3nt
once	TRBV1	NA	TRBJ2-7	CTSSQETGHSSYEQYF	TGCACCAGCAGCCAGGAAACAGGGCATAGCTCCTACGAGCAGTACTTC
NA	TRBV5-1	NA	TRBJ2-1	CASSSGVIRDEQFF	TGCGCCAGCAGCTCCGGGGTCATAAGGGATGAGCAGTTCTTC
few	TRBV27	NA	TRBJ2-4	CASSRVQGRRNIQYF	TGTGCCAGCAGTCGGGTACAGGGGAGGAGGAACATTCAGTACTTC
NA	TRBV7-2	NA	TRBJ1-4	CASSLVRSNNEKLFF	TGTGCCAGCAGCTTAGTAAGGAGTAATAATGAAAAACTGTTTTTT
NA	TRBV7-3	TRBD1	TRBJ1-5	CASSLTGTGNQPQHF	TGTGCCAGCAGCTTAACCGGGACAGGCAATCAGCCCCAGCATTTT
NA	TRBV3-1/TRBV3-2	NA	TRBJ2-2	CASSQDSGELFF	TGTGCCAGCAGCCAAGATAGCGGGGAGCTGTTTTTT
few	TRBV5-1	TRBD1	TRBJ1-3	CASRSTGTGGFGNTIYF	TGCGCCAGCAGGTCGACCGGGACAGGGGGATTTGGAAACACCATATATTTT
few	TRBV11-3	TRBD1	TRBJ1-3	CASSPGQGPGNTIYF	TGTGCCAGCAGCCCGGGACAGGGACCTGGAAACACCATATATTTT
NA	TRBV19	TRBD1	TRBJ1-1	CASRGTGSTTEAFF	TGTGCCAGTAGGGGGACAGGGAGTACCACTGAAGCTTTCTTT
NA	TRBV2	NA	TRBJ2-1	CASSESKRPSYNEQFF	TGTGCCAGCAGTGAGAGCAAGCGCCCATCCTACAATGAGCAGTTCTTC
NA	TRBV12-3/TRBV12-4	TRBD1	TRBJ1-5	CASSTGGYQPQHF	TGTGCCAGCAGCACAGGGGGCTATCAGCCCCAGCATTTT
NA	TRBV7-2	NA	TRBJ2-7	CASVLSASPTYEQYF	TGTGCCAGCGTCCTCAGCGCATCTCCTACCTACGAGCAGTACTTC
NA	TRBV27	NA	TRBJ2-3	CASSFAGRPRTDTQYF	TGTGCCAGCAGTTTTGCGGGACGACCTCGCACAGATACGCAGTATTTT
NA	TRBV18	NA	TRBJ2-7	CASSTQGDEQYF	TGTGCCAGCTCGACACAGGGTGACGAGCAGTACTTC
NA	TRBV28	NA	TRBJ1-2	CASSSQGDGYTF	TGTGCCAGCTCGTCACAGGGTGATGGCTACACCTTC
NA	TRBV13	TRBD1	TRBJ2-7	CASSLGQSYEQYF	TGTGCCAGCAGCTTGGGACAGTCCTACGAGCAGTACTTC
NA	TRBV29-1	NA	TRBJ1-1	CSVPTGQNTEAFF	TGCAGCGTTCCCACAGGACAGAACACTGAAGCTTTCTTT
NA	TRBV6-1	NA	TRBJ1-6	CASSEATVRYSPLHF	TGTGCCAGCAGTGAAGCGACAGTTCGGTATTCACCCCTCCACTTT
NA	TRBV5-1	TRBD1	TRBJ2-4	CASSKDRGSLNIQYF	TGCGCCAGCAGCAAAGACAGGGGATCCCTAAACATTCAGTACTTC
NA	TRBV29-1	NA	TRBJ2-2	CSVDRGGSGELFF	TGCAGCGTTGACAGGGGTGGATCCGGGGAGCTGTTTTTT
NA	TRBV28	NA	TRBJ2-7	CASSLTVSYEQYF	TGTGCCAGCAGTTTAACGGTATCCTACGAGCAGTACTTC
NA	TRBV18	TRBD2	TRBJ2-2	CASSPRPAGANTGELFF	TGTGCCAGCTCACCACGCCCGGCGGGGGCGAACACCGGGGAGCTGTTTTTT
NA	TRBV11-2	NA	TRBJ1-2	CASSIPGSGYGYTF	TGTGCCAGCAGCATCCCCGGTAGCGGTTATGGCTACACCTTC
NA	TRBV4-3	NA	TRBJ1-4	CASSQARDEKLFF	TGCGCCAGCAGCCAAGCCAGGGATGAAAAACTGTTTTTT
NA	TRBV11-1	NA	TRBJ2-5	CASSWRRQETQYF	TGTGCCAGCAGCTGGAGACGGCAAGAGACCCAGTACTTC
NA	TRBV2	TRBD2	TRBJ2-3	CASSPARSSGKTTDTQYF	TGTGCCAGCAGTCCCGCTCGATCTAGCGGGAAAACCACAGATACGCAGTATTTT